This entry describes one T cell receptor (beta chain). Libraries were prepared by immunoSEQ multiplex PCR; TCRdb keeps only in-frame clonotypes and omits some of them. This sample yields about 240,000 clones, of which 86% are seen a single time; less than 1.5% belongs to the top ten. This sample is drawn from a study of cytomegalovirus exposure and HLA in healthy donors. Study at large: According to later analysis, the same platform produced the roughly 130 validation and 666 first-cohort repertoires.

Sequenced sample: PBMCs. This clonotype was obtained from a woman under 40 in good health and CMV-seropositive.

CDR3 in amino acids: CATFGLAGGSYEQYF. The CDR3 coding sequence is TGTGCCACCTTTGGACTAGCGGGAGGGTCCTACGAGCAGTACTTC. The rearrangement uses TRBV6-1 and TRBJ2-7, with 15 bases lining up with TRBD2. Germline V lookup: CDR1 MNHNS, CDR2 SASEGT. The CDR3 spans 15 residues. With 10 bases clipped from V and 1 base from J, the junction kept 5 bases outside the gene matches.